The next 9 T cell receptor beta chains were all read from a single sample in a study of blood T cell repertoires in COVID-19. TCRdb's copy holds only in-frame clones and misses some; the assay was immunoSEQ multiplex PCR. The repertoire holds about 260,000 clones, with around 87% as singletons. The sequenced sample was peripheral blood. The receptors originated from a woman in her fifties or sixties with acute or convalescent COVID-19.

This clone came up a few times. This chain joins TRBV7-2 and TRBJ1-3, with D hard to call. This CDR3 has 16 amino acids. Germline V gene lookup returns CDR1 SGHTA and CDR2 FQGNSA. Trimming left V 0 bases short and J 1 base short, with 10 bases between. The CDR3 here is CASSLALVQSGNTIYF. Here the CDR3 DNA reads TGTGCCAGCAGCTTAGCTTTGGTCCAGTCTGGAAACACCATATATTTT. Filled out from reference TRBV7-2 and TRBJ1-3, the complete variable domain reads GAGVSQSPSNKVTEKGKDVELRCDPISGHTALYWYRQSLGQGLEFLIYFQGNSAPDKSGLPSDRFSAERTGGSVSTLTIQRTQQEDSAVYLCASSLALVQSGNTIYFGEGSWLTVV.

The chain combines TRBV27 with TRBJ2-7; TRBD1 aligns across 7 bases. Germline V CDR1 and CDR2: MNHEY, SMNVEV (reference sequence). Trimming cost V 5 bases and J 0 bases; bases outside gene matches: 4. The CDR3 is made up of 14 amino acids. CDR3 protein: CASSKQGLSYEQYF. CDR3 in DNA: TGTGCCAGCAGTAAACAGGGGCTCTCCTACGAGCAGTACTTC.

V and J are TRBV6-5 and TRBJ2-7; 10 bases align to TRBD2. After removal of 4 bases from V and 2 bases from J, the junction contained 5 bases not matched to a gene. Germline values: CDR1 MNHEY, CDR2 SVGAGI. This CDR3 contains 15 residues. The CDR3: CASSSGLALAYEQYF. DNA of the CDR3: TGTGCCAGCAGTTCGGGACTAGCGCTCGCCTACGAGCAGTACTTC.

This chain connects TRBV4-3 to TRBJ1-2, with TRBD1 identical over 10 bases. The CDR3 length is 17 residues. Germline V lookup: CDR1 LGHNA, CDR2 YSLEER. After removal of 0 bases from V and 1 base from J, the junction contained 5 bases not matched to a gene. CDR3 bases: TGCGCCAGCAGCCAAGACCTTCGGACAGGGGGTAACTATGGCTACACCTTC. This translates into CASSQDLRTGGNYGYTF.

This clone was counted many times. The chain recombines TRBV6-5 with TRBJ2-2; D is perhaps TRBD2 (5 bases). Deletions cut 2 bases from V and 6 bases from J, with 13 bases between. Germline V gene lookup returns CDR1 MNHEY and CDR2 SVGAGI. This CDR3 is built from 15 residues. The CDR3 sequence is CASSYGLSVSGELFF. The DNA for the CDR3 is TGTGCCAGCAGTTACGGACTGAGTGTTTCCGGGGAGCTGTTTTTT.

The J gene is TRBJ2-1, the V gene TRBV14; no definite D call. Germline V CDR1 and CDR2: SGHDN, FVKESK. The CDR3 sequence is 16 residues long. V was cut by 3 bases and J by 4 bases, with 16 bases left in between. CDR3: CASSHSQQLPYNEQFF. CDR3 in DNA: TGTGCCAGCAGCCACTCACAGCAATTACCGTACAATGAGCAGTTCTTC.

A single count supports this clone. V usage is TRBV5-1 and J usage is TRBJ2-5; possibly TRBD1 for D (5 bases). Germline CDR1 SGHRS, CDR2 YFSETQ. V was cut by 0 bases and J by 0 bases, with 6 bases left in between. This CDR3 is built from 14 residues. The CDR3 loop reads CASSLGTNQETQYF. CDR3 sequence (DNA): TGCGCCAGCAGCTTGGGGACAAACCAAGAGACCCAGTACTTC.

The J gene is TRBJ1-1, the V gene TRBV4-3; D not certain. Per germline, CDR1 LGHNA and CDR2 YSLEER. The CDR3 spans 14 residues. The germline V and J ends were trimmed by 4 bases and 1 base, with 10 bases remaining between them. This chain's CDR3 is CASSPEGRNTEAFF. CDR3 nucleotide sequence: TGCGCCAGCAGCCCCGAGGGCAGGAACACTGAAGCTTTCTTT.

The chain couples TRBV6-5 to TRBJ2-1; 7 positions agree with TRBD1. J lost 8 bases, V lost 6 bases, and 7 bases had no gene match. This CDR3 region has 13 residues. Looked up from germline, CDR1 is MNHEY and CDR2 is SVGAGI. For the CDR3, the DNA is TGTGCCAGCAGCCACGACAGGGTGCATGAGCAGTTCTTC. This codes for CASSHDRVHEQFF.